This is a list of T cell receptor beta chains from one sample in a study of blood T cell repertoires in COVID-19. Only in-frame clones appear in the TCRdb table, and some are missing; sequencing was by immunoSEQ multiplex PCR. The sample carries 540,000 or so clones, roughly 91% recorded once. Sequencing was done on a sample of peripheral blood. The receptor source for this set is a woman aged 45-65 years with COVID-19, enrolled during active disease. Each CDR3 is given with its conserved first and last residue. Each record gives: clone size, V gene, J gene, D gene, CDR3 protein, CDR3 DNA. The D gene is left open where the match is weak. Only some rows state a clone size, as once, few, many or a class for expanded clones.

abundance: .
v_gene: TRBV6-1
j_gene: TRBJ2-2
d_gene: .
CDR3aa: CASSEGRQGRTGELFF
CDR3nt: TGTGCCAGCAGTGAAGGGAGGCAGGGGCGGACCGGGGAGCTGTTTTTT

abundance: .
v_gene: TRBV24-1
j_gene: TRBJ1-2
d_gene: .
CDR3aa: CATSDYLYGYTF
CDR3nt: TGTGCCACCAGTGACTATCTCTATGGCTACACCTTC

abundance: .
v_gene: TRBV12-3/TRBV12-4
j_gene: TRBJ1-2
d_gene: .
CDR3aa: CASSFRTHYGYTF
CDR3nt: TGTGCCAGCAGTTTTAGAACGCACTATGGCTACACCTTC

abundance: .
v_gene: TRBV9
j_gene: TRBJ2-7
d_gene: .
CDR3aa: CASSVAEEGQGYEQYF
CDR3nt: TGTGCCAGCAGCGTAGCCGAAGAAGGCCAGGGGTACGAGCAGTACTTC

abundance: .
v_gene: TRBV15
j_gene: TRBJ1-2
d_gene: .
CDR3aa: CATSRDLSGYYTF
CDR3nt: TGTGCCACCAGCAGAGATCTCTCCGGTTATTACACCTTC

abundance: .
v_gene: TRBV27
j_gene: TRBJ2-7
d_gene: TRBD2
CDR3aa: CASTPGGANEQYF
CDR3nt: TGTGCCAGCACCCCCGGGGGGGCCAACGAGCAGTACTTC

abundance: few
v_gene: TRBV7-9
j_gene: TRBJ1-5
d_gene: .
CDR3aa: CASSLAGQPLRQHF
CDR3nt: TGTGCCAGCAGCTTAGCCGGACAGCCGCTCAGACAGCATTTT

abundance: .
v_gene: TRBV7-9
j_gene: TRBJ2-7
d_gene: TRBD1
CDR3aa: CASSPRDRVEQYF
CDR3nt: TGTGCCAGCAGCCCCCGGGACAGGGTCGAGCAGTACTTC

abundance: .
v_gene: TRBV5-1
j_gene: TRBJ1-4
d_gene: TRBD1
CDR3aa: CASSLGTGEDEKLFF
CDR3nt: TGCGCCAGCAGCTTGGGGACAGGGGAGGATGAAAAACTGTTTTTT

abundance: .
v_gene: TRBV10-1
j_gene: TRBJ2-7
d_gene: .
CDR3aa: CASSDGFGGYEQYF
CDR3nt: TGCGCCAGCAGTGATGGCTTTGGAGGATACGAGCAGTACTTC

abundance: .
v_gene: TRBV29-1
j_gene: TRBJ2-1
d_gene: .
CDR3aa: CSVPLIYNEQFF
CDR3nt: TGCAGCGTCCCTCTTATCTACAATGAGCAGTTCTTC

abundance: .
v_gene: TRBV30
j_gene: TRBJ1-1
d_gene: TRBD1
CDR3aa: CAWSVVAGGTEAFF
CDR3nt: TGTGCCTGGAGTGTAGTGGCAGGGGGCACTGAAGCTTTCTTT